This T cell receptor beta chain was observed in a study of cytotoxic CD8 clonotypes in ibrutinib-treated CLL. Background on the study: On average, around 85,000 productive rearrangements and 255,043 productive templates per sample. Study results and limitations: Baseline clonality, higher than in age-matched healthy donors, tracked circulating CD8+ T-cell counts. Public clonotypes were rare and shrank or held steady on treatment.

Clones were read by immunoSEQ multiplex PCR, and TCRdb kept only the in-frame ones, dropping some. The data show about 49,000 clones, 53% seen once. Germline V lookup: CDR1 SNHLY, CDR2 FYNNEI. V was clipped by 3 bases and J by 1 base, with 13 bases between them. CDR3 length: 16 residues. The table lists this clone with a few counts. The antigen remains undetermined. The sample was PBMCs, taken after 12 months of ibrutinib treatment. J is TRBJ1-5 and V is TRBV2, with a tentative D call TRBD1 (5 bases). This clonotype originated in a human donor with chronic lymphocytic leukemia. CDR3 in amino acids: CASSEQGRSSNQPQHF. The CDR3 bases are TGTGCCAGCAGTGAGCAGGGAAGGTCGAGCAATCAGCCCCAGCATTTT.